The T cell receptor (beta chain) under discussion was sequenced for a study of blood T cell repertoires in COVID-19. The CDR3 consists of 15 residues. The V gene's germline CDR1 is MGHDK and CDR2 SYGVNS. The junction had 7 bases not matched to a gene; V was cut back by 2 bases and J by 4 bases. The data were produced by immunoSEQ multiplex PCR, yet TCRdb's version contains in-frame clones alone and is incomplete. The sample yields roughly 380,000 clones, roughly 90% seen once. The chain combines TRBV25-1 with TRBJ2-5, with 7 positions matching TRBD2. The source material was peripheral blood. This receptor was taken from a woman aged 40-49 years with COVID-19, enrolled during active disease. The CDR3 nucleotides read TGTGCCAGCAGTGAAGCGGGGCGGGAGCGAGAGACCCAGTACTTC. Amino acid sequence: CASSEAGRERETQYF.